This T cell receptor beta chain originates from a study of shared clonotypes between healthy human individuals. Study-wide background: Sampling drew on donors who were two women and three men aged 18 to 49.

CDR1 SGHRS and CDR2 YFSETQ come from the germline V gene. The CDR3 contains 13 residues. Trimming took off 0 bases at V and 4 bases at J, with 7 bases between the two ends. CD45RO negativity and positive selection for CCR7 defined naive CD8 cells, a population that excluded terminally differentiated effector memory CD45RA+ cells. Donation came from healthy HIV-negative adults that had no recent acute infections or vaccinations. As regards this clone: Its antigen is unknown.

Some clones are missing from TCRdb's copy, which holds only in-frame ones; the method was immunoSEQ multiplex PCR. The sample gives about 2 million clones, about 94% of which show up once; more than 0.9% is in the top ten. Study-wide points: As a rule, naive subsets had a larger estimated richness than memory subsets. Non-shared clonotypes were found to have lower generation probabilities than the clonotypes that were shared by all four of the sorted-subset donors.

This clonotype was sampled from a man aged 18 to 35 in good health. Source material: naive CD8+ T cells sorted from blood. The chain recombines TRBV5-1 with TRBJ1-2; D is ambiguous. CDR3 sequence (DNA): TGCGCCAGCAGCTTGGCCGTACGCTATGGCTACACCTTC. Its translation: CASSLAVRYGYTF.